One sample yielded the 27 T cell receptor beta chains listed below, sequenced in a study of T cell clones after liver transplantation. This table comes from immunoSEQ multiplex PCR, and its TCRdb copy is limited to in-frame clones, with some not included. The sample comprises about 120,000 clones, just over 90% of which are singletons, and 0.75% to 0.85% rests with the top ten. The sample in question was CD4+ T cells from blood, obtained 12 months after liver transplant. Receptors were obtained from a human patient who received a liver transplant. Some T cells may have originated in the graft donor.

V is TRBV19 and J is TRBJ1-5; no clear D. This CDR3 region has 14 residues. Trimming took off 5 bases at V and 3 bases at J, with 11 bases between the two ends. CDR1 is LNHDA and CDR2 is SQIVND in the germline V gene (reference sequence). CDR3 nucleotide sequence: TGTGCCAGTAGTCTGTTGCGGCACAATCAGCCCCAGCATTTT. Encoded protein: CASSLLRHNQPQHF.

The chain has TRBV5-4 and TRBJ2-3; D is undetermined. The germline gives CDR1 SGHNT, CDR2 YYREEE (reference sequence). V dropped 6 bases and J dropped 3 bases, with 11 bases sitting between them. CDR3 length equals 13 residues. This CDR3 is CASTLKGTDTQYF. The CDR3 coding sequence is TGTGCCAGCACCCTGAAGGGAACAGATACGCAGTATTTT.

The chain links TRBV10-3 to TRBJ2-3; D is uncertain. Germline V gene sequence: CDR1 ENHRY, CDR2 SYGVKD. V lost 5 bases and J lost 0, with 3 bases in between. The length of the CDR3 is 12 residues. The CDR3 loop reads CAISLSTDTQYF. For the CDR3, the DNA is TGTGCCATCAGTCTCAGCACAGATACGCAGTATTTT.

This rearrangement joins TRBV19 to TRBJ1-5; D perhaps matches TRBD1 (6 bases). V lost 1 base and J lost 0, with 10 bases in between. CDR1 and CDR2 (germline): LNHDA, SQIVND (reference sequence). This CDR3 region has 16 residues. The DNA for the CDR3 is TGTGCCAGTAGTATAGGGACAGTTGATAGCAATCAGCCCCAGCATTTT. Translated, it gives CASSIGTVDSNQPQHF.

The chain combines TRBV6-6 with TRBJ2-2, with 8 positions matching TRBD1. In germline, CDR1 is MNHNY, CDR2 SVGAGI (reference sequence). Trimming took 10 bases from V and 6 from J; bases not matched to a gene: 13. The CDR3 has 15 amino acids. CDR3 coding DNA: TGTGCCACCGAGACAGGGGAAAGCTGGGCCGGGGAGCTGTTTTTT. This sequence encodes CATETGESWAGELFF.

This clone was detected only once. The chain links TRBV5-1 to TRBJ1-1; 8 bases map to TRBD1. With 4 bases clipped from V and 5 bases from J, the junction kept 4 bases outside the gene matches. Germline loops: CDR1 SGHRS, CDR2 YFSETQ. CDR3 length equals 13 residues. The CDR3: CASSIQGGTEAFF. The CDR3, as DNA: TGCGCCAGCAGCATACAGGGGGGAACTGAAGCTTTCTTT.

This clone appeared once. The chain is built from TRBV28 and TRBJ1-2; 7 nucleotides line up with TRBD1. The CDR3 contains 14 residues. Trimming took 3 bases from V and 2 from J; bases not matched to a gene: 3. The germline V gene has CDR1 MDHEN and CDR2 SYDVKM. CDR3 nucleotides: TGTGCCAGCAGTTTGGGGACAGCGAACTATGGCTACACCTTC. Translated, it gives CASSLGTANYGYTF.

The rearrangement links TRBV7-2 to TRBJ2-7; D call uncertain. Trimming stripped 1 base from V and 3 bases from J, with 7 bases between. The CDR3 is 13 amino acids. Germline CDR1 is SGHTA and CDR2 is FQGNSA. CDR3 protein: CASSLERYYEQYF. DNA for the CDR3: TGTGCCAGCAGCTTAGAGCGCTACTACGAGCAGTACTTC.

The rearrangement links TRBV7-2 to TRBJ1-5; D gene ambiguous. From germline, CDR1 is SGHTA and CDR2 FQGNSA. With 1 base removed from V and 0 bases from J, the gap between germline ends came to 4 bases. The CDR3 covers 14 residues. CDR3 in amino acids: CASSLGNSNQPQHF. The CDR3 coding sequence is TGTGCCAGCAGCTTAGGGAATAGCAATCAGCCCCAGCATTTT.

The V gene is TRBV5-1, the J gene TRBJ2-6, with D possibly matching TRBD1 (5 bases). Germline-derived CDR1 and CDR2 are SGHRS and YFSETQ. The CDR3 consists of 18 residues. The V end was cut by 4 bases, the J end by 0 bases, with 17 bases between. The CDR3 spells CASSPMTAESSGANVLTF. CDR3 sequence (DNA): TGCGCCAGCAGCCCGATGACAGCCGAGAGCTCTGGGGCCAACGTCCTGACTTTC.

In its sample, this clone was seen once. V usage is TRBV2 and J usage is TRBJ2-7; 11 bases align to TRBD1. The CDR3 has 14 amino acids. Germline V lookup: CDR1 SNHLY, CDR2 FYNNEI. J was trimmed by 2 bases and V by 6 bases; bases with no gene match: 3. CDR3 bases: TGTGCCAGCAGCGGGGACAGGGGGGCCTACGAGCAGTACTTC. Translating it yields CASSGDRGAYEQYF.

This clone has a handful of counts. The V gene is TRBV10-2, the J gene TRBJ2-7; D is unclear. CDR3 length: 15 residues. Germline values: CDR1 WSHSY, CDR2 SAAADI. V lost 3 bases to trimming and J lost 2 bases, with 14 bases between them. The CDR3 DNA sequence: TGCGCCAGCAGTGAAGTTGTGAGATCTCCCTACGAGCAGTACTTC. It is translated as CASSEVVRSPYEQYF.

The gene calls are TRBV4-3 and TRBJ2-7, with 9 bases lining up with TRBD2. Germline CDR1 and CDR2: LGHNA and YSLEER. The CDR3 covers 16 residues. Trimming at V came to 0 bases and at J to 1 base, leaving 4 bases not matched to a gene. The CDR3 DNA reads as TGCGCCAGCAGCCAAGACGAGACTAGCGGATCCTACGAGCAGTACTTC. This gives the protein CASSQDETSGSYEQYF.

The V gene is TRBV11-2, the J gene TRBJ1-1; the D is unclear. Trimming shortened V by 1 base and J by 5 bases, and 14 bases separated the two germline ends. The CDR3 has 15 amino acids. Germline V gene lookup returns CDR1 SGHAT and CDR2 FQNNGV. CDR3 sequence reads: CASSLVLGLRTEAFF. The CDR3 bases are TGTGCCAGCAGCTTAGTGCTCGGGCTTCGAACTGAAGCTTTCTTT.

The rearrangement uses TRBV5-1 and TRBJ2-3, with TRBD1 matching 7 bases. This CDR3 has 14 amino acids. In germline, CDR1 is SGHRS, CDR2 YFSETQ. V lost 3 bases to trimming and J lost 2 bases; unmatched junction nucleotides: 3. The CDR3 reads CASSSTGNTDTQYF. CDR3 in DNA: TGCGCCAGCAGCTCGACAGGGAACACAGATACGCAGTATTTT.

V usage is TRBV7-9 and J usage is TRBJ1-3, with D possibly matching TRBD1 (5 bases). The CDR3 is made up of 14 amino acids. V lost 2 bases, J lost 4 bases, and 9 bases lay in between. Germline values: CDR1 SEHNR, CDR2 FQNEAQ (reference sequence). The CDR3, as DNA: TGTGCCAGCAGCTTATGGCCAGGGGGAAACACCATATATTTT. Residues: CASSLWPGGNTIYF.

V usage is TRBV7-2 and J usage is TRBJ1-1; 7 bases fit TRBD1. CDR3 length equals 12 residues. J was trimmed by 11 bases and V by 5 bases; bases with no gene match: 8. Germline CDR1 is SGHTA and CDR2 is FQGNSA. The CDR3 DNA follows: TGTGCCAGCAGCCGGGACAGTCCTGGGGCTTTCTTT. The encoded protein is CASSRDSPGAFF.

This clone has only one observation. V usage is TRBV7-8 and J usage is TRBJ2-3; no reliable D call. The CDR3 contains 16 residues. Germline CDR1 and CDR2: SGHVS and FQNEAQ. Trimming removed 0 bases at V and 1 base at J, with 11 bases between. The CDR3 sequence is CASSLAHPGGTDTQYF. CDR3 DNA: TGTGCCAGCAGCTTAGCGCATCCAGGAGGCACAGATACGCAGTATTTT.

V gene TRBV10-2 combines with J gene TRBJ1-1, with 11 bases aligning to TRBD1. V was clipped by 7 bases and J by 3 bases; unmatched bases: 7. The germline V gene has CDR1 WSHSY and CDR2 SAAADI. The CDR3 is 15 amino acids. CDR3 nucleotides: TGCGCCAGCACAGGGGGGACAGGGGGTTACACTGAAGCTTTCTTT. Translating it yields CASTGGTGGYTEAFF.

This clone was detected once. The chain recombines TRBV6-1 with TRBJ2-5; D may be TRBD2 (7 bases). The CDR3 loop spans 13 amino acids. V was clipped by 8 bases and J by 6 bases, with 16 bases between them. Germline-derived CDR1 and CDR2 are MNHNS and SASEGT. CDR3 bases: TGTGCCAGCTGGGGGGGGCCAGGGCAGACCCAGTACTTC. Its translation: CASWGGPGQTQYF.

The rearrangement joins TRBV29-1 to TRBJ2-1, with D possibly matching TRBD1 (6 bases). The CDR3 spans 15 residues. CDR1 is SQVTM, CDR2 ANQGSEA, per germline. V was shortened by 3 bases and J by 0 bases, with 12 bases between the two germline ends. CDR3 sequence: CSVDNQGSSYNEQFF. The DNA for the CDR3 is TGCAGCGTTGACAACCAGGGGAGCTCCTACAATGAGCAGTTCTTC.

Only a few counts were recorded for this clone. V and J are TRBV2 and TRBJ1-4, with D uncertain. Looked up from germline, CDR1 is SNHLY and CDR2 is FYNNEI. Trimming shortened V by 7 bases and J by 2 bases, and 8 bases separated the two germline ends. This CDR3 has 13 residues. In DNA, the CDR3 is TGTGCCAGCATGGAGCGGACTAATGAAAAACTGTTTTTT. Translated, it gives CASMERTNEKLFF.

The chain links TRBV6-1 to TRBJ2-1; no clear D gene. This CDR3 is built from 15 residues. V was clipped by 5 bases and J by 0 bases, with 11 bases between them. Germline CDR1 is MNHNS and CDR2 is SASEGT. The CDR3 sequence: CASSTRHVSYNEQFF. In nucleotides, the CDR3 is TGTGCCAGCAGTACCCGACACGTCTCCTACAATGAGCAGTTCTTC.

The J gene is TRBJ2-1, the V gene TRBV7-9; 12 nucleotides match TRBD2. Germline loops: CDR1 SEHNR, CDR2 FQNEAQ (reference sequence). V was clipped by 3 bases and J by 7 bases; unmatched bases: 7. This CDR3 has 16 residues. Written as DNA, the CDR3 is TGTGCCAGCAGCTTGCTAGCGGGAGGGCTAGGAAATGAGCAGTTCTTC. Protein: CASSLLAGGLGNEQFF.

The rearrangement joins TRBV19 to TRBJ1-1; D is unresolved. Deletions cut 7 bases from V and 10 bases from J, with 16 bases between. The CDR3 loop spans 12 amino acids. CDR1 is LNHDA, CDR2 SQIVND, per germline (reference sequence). CDR3 in DNA: TGTGCCAGTACCTCGTCCCCTATGGGAGCTTTCTTT. It yields the protein CASTSSPMGAFF.

CDR3 amino acids: CASRTDGNEKLFF. CDR3 in DNA: TGCGCCAGCAGAACGGACGGGAATGAAAAACTGTTTTTT. V gene TRBV5-1 combines with J gene TRBJ1-4; D gene uncertain. The CDR3 consists of 13 residues. Per germline, CDR1 SGHRS and CDR2 YFSETQ. V was shortened by 5 bases and J by 5 bases, with 10 bases between the two germline ends. Complete variable domain (other parts from reference TRBV5-1 and TRBJ1-4): KAGVTQTPRYLIKTRGQQVTLSCSPISGHRSVSWYQQTPGQGLQFLFEYFSETQRNKGNFPGRFSGRQFSNSRSEMNVSTLELGDSALYLCASRTDGNEKLFFGSGTQLSVL.

This chain links TRBV28 with TRBJ2-1; 8 bases are a match to TRBD1. Germline V gene lookup returns CDR1 MDHEN and CDR2 SYDVKM. Germline trimming cut 5 bases from V and 3 bases from J; bases unmatched to any gene: 6. The CDR3 totals 15 residues. DNA for the CDR3: TGTGCCAGCAGTCCAAGACAGGGGATCTACAATGAGCAGTTCTTC. It translates to CASSPRQGIYNEQFF.